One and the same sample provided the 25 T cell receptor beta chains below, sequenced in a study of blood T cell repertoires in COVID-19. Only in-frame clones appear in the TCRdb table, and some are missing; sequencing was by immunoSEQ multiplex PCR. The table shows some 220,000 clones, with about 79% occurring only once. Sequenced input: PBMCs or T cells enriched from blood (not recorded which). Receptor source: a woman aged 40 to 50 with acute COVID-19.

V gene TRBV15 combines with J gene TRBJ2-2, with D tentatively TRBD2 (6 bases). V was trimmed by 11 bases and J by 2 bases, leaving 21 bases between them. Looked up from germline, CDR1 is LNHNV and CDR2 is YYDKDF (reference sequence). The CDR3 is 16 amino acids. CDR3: CAVRDFSGPNTGELFF. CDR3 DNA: TGTGCCGTCAGGGACTTCAGTGGGCCCAACACCGGGGAGCTGTTTTTT. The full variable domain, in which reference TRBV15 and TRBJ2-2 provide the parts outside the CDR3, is DAMVIQNPRYQVTQFGKPVTLSCSQTLNHNVMYWYQQKSSQAPKLLFHYYDKDFNNEADTPDNFQSRRPNTSFCFLDIRSPGLGDTAMYLCAVRDFSGPNTGELFFGEGSRLTVL.

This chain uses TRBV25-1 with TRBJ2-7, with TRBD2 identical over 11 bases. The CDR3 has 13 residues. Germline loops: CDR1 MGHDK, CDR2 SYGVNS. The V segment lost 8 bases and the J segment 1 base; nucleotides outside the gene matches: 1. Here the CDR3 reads CASRTSGSYEQYF. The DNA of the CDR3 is TGTGCCAGCCGGACTAGCGGGTCCTACGAGCAGTACTTC.

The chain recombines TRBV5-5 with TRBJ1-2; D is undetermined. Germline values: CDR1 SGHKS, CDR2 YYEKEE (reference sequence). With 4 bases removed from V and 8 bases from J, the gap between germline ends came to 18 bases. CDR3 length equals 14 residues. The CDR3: CASSPTGQRWGYTF. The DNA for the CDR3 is TGTGCCAGCAGCCCGACGGGCCAGCGGTGGGGCTACACCTTC.

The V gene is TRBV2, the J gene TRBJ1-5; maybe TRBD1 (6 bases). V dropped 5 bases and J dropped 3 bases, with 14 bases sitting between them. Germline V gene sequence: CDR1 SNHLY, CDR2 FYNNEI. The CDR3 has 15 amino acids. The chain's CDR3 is CASSPGTTFNQPQHF. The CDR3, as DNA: TGTGCCAGCAGTCCCGGGACAACCTTCAATCAGCCCCAGCATTTT.

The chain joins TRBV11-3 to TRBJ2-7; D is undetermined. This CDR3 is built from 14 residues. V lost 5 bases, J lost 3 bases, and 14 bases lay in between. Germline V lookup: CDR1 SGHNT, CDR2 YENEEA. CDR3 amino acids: CASSHDTDYYEQYF. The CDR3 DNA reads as TGTGCCAGCAGCCATGACACTGATTACTACGAGCAGTACTTC.

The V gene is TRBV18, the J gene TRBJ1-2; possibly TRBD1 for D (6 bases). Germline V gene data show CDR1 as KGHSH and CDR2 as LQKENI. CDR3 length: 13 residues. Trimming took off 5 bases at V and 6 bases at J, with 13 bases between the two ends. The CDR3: CASSRDTFNGYTF. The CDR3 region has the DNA TGTGCCAGCTCAAGGGACACCTTTAATGGCTACACCTTC.

This CDR3 reads CASRGPALGGTEAFF. CDR3 bases: TGTGCCAGTAGAGGCCCAGCCTTAGGCGGCACTGAAGCTTTCTTT. This rearrangement joins TRBV19 to TRBJ1-1; D is uncertain. V lost 6 bases and J lost 4, with 18 bases in between. Looked up from germline, CDR1 is LNHDA and CDR2 is SQIVND (reference sequence). The CDR3 runs to 15 residues.

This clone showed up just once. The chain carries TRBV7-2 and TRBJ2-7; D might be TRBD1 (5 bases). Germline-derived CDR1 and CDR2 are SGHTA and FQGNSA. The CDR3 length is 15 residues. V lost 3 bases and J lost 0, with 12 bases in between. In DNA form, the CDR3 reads TGTGCCAGCAGCTTCAATGATAGGGGCTCCTACGAGCAGTACTTC. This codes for CASSFNDRGSYEQYF.

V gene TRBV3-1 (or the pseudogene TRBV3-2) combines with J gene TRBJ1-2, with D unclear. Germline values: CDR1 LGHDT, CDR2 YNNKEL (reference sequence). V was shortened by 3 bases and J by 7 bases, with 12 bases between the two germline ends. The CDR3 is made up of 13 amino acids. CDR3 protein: CASSQGGLGGYTF. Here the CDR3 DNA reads TGTGCCAGCAGCCAGGGCGGACTCGGTGGCTACACCTTC.

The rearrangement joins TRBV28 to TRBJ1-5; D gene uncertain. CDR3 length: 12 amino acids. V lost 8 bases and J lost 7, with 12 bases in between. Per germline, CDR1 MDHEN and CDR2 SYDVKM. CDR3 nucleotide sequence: TGTGCCAGCTCTTACTATCCCCAGCCCCAGCATTTT. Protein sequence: CASSYYPQPQHF. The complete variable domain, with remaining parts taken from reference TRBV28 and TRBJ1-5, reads DVKVTQSSRYLVKRTGEKVFLECVQDMDHENMFWYRQDPGLGLRLIYFSYDVKMKEKGDIPEGYSVSREKKERFSLILESASTNQTSMYLCASSYYPQPQHFGDGTRLSIL.

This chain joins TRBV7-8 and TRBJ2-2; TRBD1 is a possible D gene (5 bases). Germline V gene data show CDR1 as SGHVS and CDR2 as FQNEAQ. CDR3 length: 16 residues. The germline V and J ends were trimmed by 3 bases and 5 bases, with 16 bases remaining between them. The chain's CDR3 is CASSFKGAYKTGELFF. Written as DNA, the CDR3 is TGTGCCAGCAGCTTTAAAGGGGCCTACAAAACCGGGGAGCTGTTTTTT.

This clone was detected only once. CDR3: CASTRTDSFNQPQHF. In DNA form, the CDR3 reads TGTGCCAGTACCCGGACGGACAGCTTCAATCAGCCCCAGCATTTT. The chain is built from TRBV19 and TRBJ1-5; perhaps TRBD1 as D (6 bases). V was shortened by 7 bases and J by 3 bases, with 16 bases between the two germline ends. Germline CDR1 LNHDA, CDR2 SQIVND (reference sequence). The CDR3 has 15 amino acids.

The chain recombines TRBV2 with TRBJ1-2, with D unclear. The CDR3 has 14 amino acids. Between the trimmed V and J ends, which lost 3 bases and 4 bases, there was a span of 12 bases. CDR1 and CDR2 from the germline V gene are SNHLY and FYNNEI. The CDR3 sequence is CASSEAGVGYGYTF. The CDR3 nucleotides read TGTGCCAGCAGTGAGGCAGGCGTTGGCTATGGCTACACCTTC.

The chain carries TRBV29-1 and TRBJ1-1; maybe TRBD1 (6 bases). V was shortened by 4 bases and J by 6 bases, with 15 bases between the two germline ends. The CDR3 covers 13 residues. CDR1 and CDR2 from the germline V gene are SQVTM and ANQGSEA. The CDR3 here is CSVALQGGSEAFF. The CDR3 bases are TGCAGCGTTGCACTACAGGGAGGGTCTGAAGCTTTCTTT. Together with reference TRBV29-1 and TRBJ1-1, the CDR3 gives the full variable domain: SAVISQKPSRDICQRGTSLTIQCQVDSQVTMMFWYRQQPGQSLTLIATANQGSEATYESGFVIDKFPISRPNLTFSTLTVSNMSPEDSSIYLCSVALQGGSEAFFGQGTRLTVV.

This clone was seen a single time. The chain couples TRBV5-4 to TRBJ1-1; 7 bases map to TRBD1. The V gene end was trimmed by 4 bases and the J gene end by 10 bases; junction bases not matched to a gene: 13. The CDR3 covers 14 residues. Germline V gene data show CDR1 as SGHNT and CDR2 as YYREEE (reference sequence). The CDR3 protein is CASSPGQAAVSAFF. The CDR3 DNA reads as TGTGCCAGCAGCCCCGGACAGGCGGCGGTATCAGCTTTCTTT.

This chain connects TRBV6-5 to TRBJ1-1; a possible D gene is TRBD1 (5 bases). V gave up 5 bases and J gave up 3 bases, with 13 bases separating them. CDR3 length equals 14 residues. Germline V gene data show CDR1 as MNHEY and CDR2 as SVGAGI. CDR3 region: CASSPRDFHTEAFF. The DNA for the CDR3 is TGTGCCAGCAGTCCCAGGGACTTTCACACTGAAGCTTTCTTT.

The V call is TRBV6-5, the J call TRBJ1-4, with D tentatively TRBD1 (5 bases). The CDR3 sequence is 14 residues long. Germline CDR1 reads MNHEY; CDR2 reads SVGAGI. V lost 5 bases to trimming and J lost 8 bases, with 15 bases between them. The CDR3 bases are TGTGCCAGCAGTAGAACGGGGGAGGGGGAAAAACTGTTTTTT. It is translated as CASSRTGEGEKLFF.

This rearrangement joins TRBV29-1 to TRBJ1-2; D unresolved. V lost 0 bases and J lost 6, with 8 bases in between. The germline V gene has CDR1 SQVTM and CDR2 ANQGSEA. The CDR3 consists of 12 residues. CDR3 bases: TGCAGCGTTGAAGATCGCCGGGATGGCTACACCTTC. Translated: CSVEDRRDGYTF.

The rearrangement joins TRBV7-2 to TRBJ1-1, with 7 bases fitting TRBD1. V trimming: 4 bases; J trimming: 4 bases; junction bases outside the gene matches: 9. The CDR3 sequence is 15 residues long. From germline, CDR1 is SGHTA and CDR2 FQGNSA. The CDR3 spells CASSSQGQGGTEAFF. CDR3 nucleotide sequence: TGTGCCAGCAGCTCGCAGGGGCAGGGGGGCACTGAAGCTTTCTTT.

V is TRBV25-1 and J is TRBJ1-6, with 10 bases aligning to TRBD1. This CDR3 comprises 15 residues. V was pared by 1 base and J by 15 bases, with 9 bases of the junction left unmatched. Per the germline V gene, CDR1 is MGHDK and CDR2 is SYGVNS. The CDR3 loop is CASSESPGTGDDLHF. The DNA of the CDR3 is TGTGCCAGCAGTGAATCCCCCGGGACAGGGGACGACCTCCACTTT.

Written as DNA, the CDR3 is TGCGCCAGCAGCGCGGGACAGGGCGGTAACTATGGCTACACCTTC. This encodes CASSAGQGGNYGYTF. The J gene is TRBJ1-2, the V gene TRBV5-1, with 9 bases fitting TRBD1. CDR1 and CDR2 (germline): SGHRS, YFSETQ. V lost 4 bases to trimming and J lost 1 base; unmatched junction nucleotides: 5. This CDR3 is 15 amino acids long.

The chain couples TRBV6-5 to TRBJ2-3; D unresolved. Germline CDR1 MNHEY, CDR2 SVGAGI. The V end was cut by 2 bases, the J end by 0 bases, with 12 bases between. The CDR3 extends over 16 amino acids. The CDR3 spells CASSYEAPSSTDTQYF. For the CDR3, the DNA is TGTGCCAGCAGTTACGAAGCTCCCTCTAGCACAGATACGCAGTATTTT.

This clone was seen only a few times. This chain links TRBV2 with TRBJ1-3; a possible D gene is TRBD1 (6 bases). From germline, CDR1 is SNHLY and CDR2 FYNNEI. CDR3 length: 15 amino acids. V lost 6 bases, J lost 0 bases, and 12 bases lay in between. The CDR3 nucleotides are TGTGCCAGCAGCACAGGGCATTCCTCTGGAAACACCATATATTTT. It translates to CASSTGHSSGNTIYF.

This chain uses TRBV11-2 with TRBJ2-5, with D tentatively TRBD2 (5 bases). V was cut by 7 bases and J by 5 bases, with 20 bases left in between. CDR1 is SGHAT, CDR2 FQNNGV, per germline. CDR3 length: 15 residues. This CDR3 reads CASKVSSEGFETQYF. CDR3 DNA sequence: TGTGCCAGCAAGGTCTCCAGTGAGGGTTTTGAGACCCAGTACTTC.

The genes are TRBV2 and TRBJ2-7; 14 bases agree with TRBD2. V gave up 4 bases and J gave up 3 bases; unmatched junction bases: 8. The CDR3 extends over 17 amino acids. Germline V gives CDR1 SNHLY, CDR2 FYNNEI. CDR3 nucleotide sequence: TGTGCCAGCAGTGGCAGACTAGCGGGAGGGCCTATCTACGAGCAGTACTTC. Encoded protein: CASSGRLAGGPIYEQYF.